This entry describes one T cell receptor (beta chain). There is no known antigen for this receptor. No base quality information exists; no much larger clone differs at one position. Library preparation employed the immunoSEQ multiplex PCR assay. For the multiplex PCR, a mixture combining 60 forward primers for TCR Vbeta segments and 13 reverse primers for TCR Jbeta segments was used. The CDR3 region of rearranged TCR beta genes was amplified from genomic DNA with a multiplex PCR assay. The Illumina HiSeq System was used to sequence the amplified TCR beta libraries as 87-base-pair reads. Under the source paper's analysis protocol: Across the roughly 700 repertoires, a later analysis counted 80 million or so unique TCR beta chains, roughly 11 million of which were shared by at least two donors. To remove PCR and sequencing errors, raw reads were error-corrected and collapsed into unique sequences using a nearest-neighbor algorithm that merged closely related sequences. To assign V, D and J gene segments, CDR3 sequences were aligned to IMGT reference sequences. For a sequence to be retained, at least a six-nucleotide match to both a V gene segment and a J gene segment was required. A rearrangement counted as productive if the CDR3 had no stop codons and remained in frame with V and J, and every other rearrangement counted as non-productive. Following IMGT convention, CDR3 was defined as the stretch from the second conserved V-encoded cysteine to the conserved J-encoded phenylalanine. In an earlier analysis of around 570 of the donors, sequences lacking an unambiguous match to a single V gene segment were excluded. An earlier analysis of 587 of the donors classified V segments as functional when productive rearrangements were above 56.7% and as segregating when the standard deviation between donors was above 5%. A statistical classification framework was built for diagnosing cytomegalovirus status from the catalog of TCR beta chain sequences. In a later analysis, TCR nucleotide sequences were compared against IMGT/GENE-DB human TR gene sequences so that V and J genes could be assigned. A later analysis assigned CDR3 sequences and most-parsimonious VDJ recombination scenarios with the TCRdist pipeline. In a later analysis, each TCR beta chain was defined by its CDR3 amino acid sequence together with its V-gene family, and reads without a unique V-gene family were excluded. As a way to deal with suspected cross-contamination and a sequencing artifact, a later analysis dropped roughly 620 nucleotide sequences that were highly shared and had low generation probability. In a later analysis, a clonal expansion index for each public chain was calculated from normalized within-repertoire ranks of inferred template counts. A later analysis computed generation probabilities with a VDJ recombination model fitted to out-of-frame rearrangements, and checked the results against IGoR. In a later analysis, hypergeometric tests were used to score TCR-TCR, TCR-HLA and TCR-CMV co-occurrence, with a repertoire-size bias correction applied to TCR pairs. A later analysis estimated false discovery rates by permuting HLA or CMV assignments 20 times. A later analysis grouped co-occurring TCRs with DBSCAN, adding TCRdist sequence similarity when clustering within HLA-allele-positive subsets. Repertoires with fewer than 30,000 or more than 120,000 public chains, plus five repertoires with anomalous nucleotide sharing, were excluded from co-occurrence clustering. The table was pulled from immuneACCESS by TCRdb, which kept in-frame rearrangements only. Such tables lose some clones; where checked, under half of the loss comes from unresolved V genes, and the rest has no known cause. The V and J calls and the clone size are those of that table, but D and trimming were determined from the DNA. The sample has roughly 200,000 clones on record, under 70% of them singletons. 2% to 3% of the sample is held by the ten biggest clonotypes.

In the germline V gene, CDR1 corresponds to SGHRS and CDR2 to YFSETQ. There are 16 amino acids in the CDR3, from cysteine to phenylalanine inclusive. Kept here is only the CDR3 DNA, which spans 48 bases and is read in frame from base 1. Compared with germline, V lacks 0 bases and J lacks 3 bases; bases without a gene match: 6. This entry is derived from a study of cytomegalovirus exposure and HLA in healthy donors (dated by TCRdb to about 2017). Study-level background: In an earlier analysis of several hundred of the donors, 276 Gb of sequence data and 100 million or so unique TCR beta sequences from about 190 million T cells were reported. Among 300 to 450 genotyped donors of the cohort, an average of roughly 240,000 unique TCR beta nucleotide sequences were sequenced per donor, roughly 20% of them non-productive. Donor age, sex, ethnicity and CMV serostatus were compiled alongside the repertoire data. Genome-wide SNP genotypes for about 60% of the roughly 670 donors were used in a later genetic analysis, which treated that subset as a discovery cohort. The later analysis used no new phenotypic data to find candidate immune exposures, relying instead on TCR beta sequences and their occurrence across donors. An earlier analysis of some 500 of the donors applied high-throughput TCR beta sequencing to assess whether each TCR beta V gene segment acted as functional or pseudogenic. An early release covering roughly 640 HLA-typed donors comprised about 300 gigabases of sequencing data and tens of millions of unique TCR sequences. To predict cytomegalovirus infection status, the study brought together high-throughput TCR immunosequencing, statistical association of individual TCRs with disease status, and machine learning. Roughly 5 DR-DQ haplotypes were handled as single units for association and clustering because linkage in the cohort was strong. The number of donors typed differed by locus, with about 629-640 for A, B, C, DRB1 and DQB1, more than 500 for DQA1, 600 to 610 for DPA1, and 472 for DPB1. In addition to the first cohort of roughly 700 subjects, a separate validation cohort of approximately 110 different subjects was used. All discovery cohort repertoires had been generated on a single sequencing platform. In a later analysis, previously published TCR beta repertoires from about 670 donors were re-analyzed and high-resolution HLA genotyping was added so that TCR occurrence patterns could be studied. HLA typing included class I and class II loci at four-digit resolution. The study aimed to test whether cataloging public T cell receptors could reveal signatures of past pathogen exposure. The study used immunosequencing to profile the T cell repertoires of several hundred subjects and linked those repertoires to cytomegalovirus serostatus. Of the roughly 410 genotyped donors, approximately 80% were placed in the genetic ancestry cluster associated with self-reported Caucasian donors. Points the paper makes about the study in general: The classifier was reported to diagnose cytomegalovirus status with high specificity and sensitivity in both the original cohort and the validation cohort. Some IMGT-functional V segments, including TRBV6-2 and TRBV6-3, could not be distinguished by the 87-base-pair reads and were therefore excluded. Because some donors lacked HLA typing at each locus, the association tests relied only on the typed subset. In a later analysis, HLA-associated TCR beta chains showed more clonal expansion and lower generation probabilities than non-associated chains that were equally common. In vitro tests confirmed that three of the cytomegalovirus-associated TCR beta chains recognize cytomegalovirus antigens. In a later analysis, around 17,000 TCR beta sequences were associated with specific HLA alleles at a false discovery rate of 0.05. The only immune exposure information available for the cohort was CMV serostatus. The study gave a list of roughly 150 TCR beta chains associated with cytomegalovirus. Presence/absence analyses assumed roughly uniform sequencing depth across donors, an assumption that may not hold. Most TCR sequences were seen in very few donors, while some public TCRs were found in many individuals. A later analysis found that TCR association rates varied across HLA loci, with DRB1 alleles showing the most associated TCRs and HLA-C alleles the fewest. Because counts were too low, about 15 rarely observed V segments, including chromosome 9 orphons, were left out of the earlier analysis of some 600 of the donors. A group of highly shared sequence variants was considered likely to be a technical artifact of the sequencing pipeline. Most CMV-associated TCR beta chains appeared to be HLA-restricted in a later analysis, and the HLA associations seemed to be driven largely by CMV exposure. The cohort was sequenced for TCR beta chains only, and without alpha or paired-chain data the features that could be detected were limited. An association between a missense DCLRE1C variant and V-gene and J-gene trimming of TCR beta chains was found in a later genetic analysis and replicated in an independent cohort. A later analysis reported that several top co-occurrence clusters appeared linked to parvovirus B19, influenza, CMV and Epstein-Barr virus. According to a later genetic analysis, donors in an Asian-associated ancestry cluster had fewer N-insertions in productive TCRs than the approximately 610-donor mean. Assigning TCR associations to individual alleles was difficult when HLA alleles, especially DR and DQ, strongly co-occurred. The authors suggested that the approach could potentially be extended to other disease states and immunological phenotypes. Correlated functional status among segregating V segments might reflect linkage disequilibrium, but an unknown experimental factor could not be ruled out. A further reported finding was that TCR beta sequences accurately predicted the HLA-A and HLA-B alleles for most subjects in the first cohort. An earlier analysis of roughly 570 of the donors showed that most TCR beta V segments appeared in productive rearrangements either about 87% or about 30% of the time, which broadly matched IMGT annotations.

In total, about 650 healthy bone marrow donors made up the cohort. Cohort members were all nominally healthy when sampled, although unrecorded immune exposures were likely present. The donor was CMV seropositive and belonged to the group of 250 to 300 seropositive cohort members. A peripheral blood sample was provided by each donor, and peripheral blood mononuclear cells were used for TCR beta sequencing. Genomic DNA was extracted from the blood cell samples with the Qiagen DNeasy Blood Extraction Kit. The sequencing input was PBMCs. The receptor comes from a man aged 35-49 years in good health and CMV-seropositive. The sequence links TRBV5-1 to TRBJ2-5; 9 bases in the junction line up with TRBD1. CDR3 sequence: CASSLGPGQGKETQYF. The base sequence is TGCGCCAGCAGCTTGGGGCCGGGACAGGGAAAAGAGACCCAGTACTTC. The reference TRBV5-1 and TRBJ2-5 proteins fill in what lies around the CDR3, so the full variable domain reads KAGVTQTPRYLIKTRGQQVTLSCSPISGHRSVSWYQQTPGQGLQFLFEYFSETQRNKGNFPGRFSGRQFSNSRSEMNVSTLELGDSALYLCASSLGPGQGKETQYFGPGTRLLVL.